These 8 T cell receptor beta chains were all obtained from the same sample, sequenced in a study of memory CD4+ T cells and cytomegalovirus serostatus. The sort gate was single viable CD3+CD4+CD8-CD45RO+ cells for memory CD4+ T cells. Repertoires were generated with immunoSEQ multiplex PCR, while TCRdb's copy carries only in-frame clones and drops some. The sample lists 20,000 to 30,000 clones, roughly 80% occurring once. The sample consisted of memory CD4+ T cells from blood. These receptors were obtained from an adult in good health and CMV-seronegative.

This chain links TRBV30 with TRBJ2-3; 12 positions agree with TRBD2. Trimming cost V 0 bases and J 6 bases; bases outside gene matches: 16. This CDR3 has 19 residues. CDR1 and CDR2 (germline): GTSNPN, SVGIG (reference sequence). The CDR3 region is CAWSVLAGGSYAGRDTQYF. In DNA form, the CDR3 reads TGTGCCTGGAGTGTACTAGCGGGGGGATCCTATGCTGGAAGGGATACGCAGTATTTT.

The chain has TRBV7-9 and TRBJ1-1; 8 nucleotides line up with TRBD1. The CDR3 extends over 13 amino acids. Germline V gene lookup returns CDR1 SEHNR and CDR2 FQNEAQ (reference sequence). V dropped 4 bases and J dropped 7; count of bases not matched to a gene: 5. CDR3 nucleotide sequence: TGTGCCAGCAGCTGGACAGGGTTTGGTGAAGCTTTCTTT. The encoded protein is CASSWTGFGEAFF.

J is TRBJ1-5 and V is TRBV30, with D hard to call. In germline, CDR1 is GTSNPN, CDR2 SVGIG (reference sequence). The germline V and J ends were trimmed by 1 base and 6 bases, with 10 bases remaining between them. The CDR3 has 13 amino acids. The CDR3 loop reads CAWSGISIQPQHF. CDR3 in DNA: TGTGCCTGGAGTGGGATAAGTATTCAGCCCCAGCATTTT. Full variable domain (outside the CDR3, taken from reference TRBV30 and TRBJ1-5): SQTIHQWPATLVQPVGSPLSLECTVEGTSNPNLYWYRQAAGRGLQLLFYSVGIGQISSEVPQNLSASRPQDRQFILSSKKLLLSDSGFYLCAWSGISIQPQHFGDGTRLSIL.

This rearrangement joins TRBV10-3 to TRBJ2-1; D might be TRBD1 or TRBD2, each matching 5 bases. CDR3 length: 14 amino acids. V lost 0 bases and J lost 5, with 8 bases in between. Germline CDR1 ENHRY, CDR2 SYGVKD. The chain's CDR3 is CAISESRDDNEQFF. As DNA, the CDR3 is TGTGCCATCAGTGAGTCCCGGGACGACAATGAGCAGTTCTTC.

CDR3 sequence reads: CASRLLGELFF. CDR3 nucleotide sequence: TGTGCCAGCAGGTTATTAGGGGAGCTGTTTTTT. The V gene is TRBV2, the J gene TRBJ2-2; D uncertain. The CDR3 is 11 amino acids. V shed 6 bases and J shed 8 bases, with 7 bases lying between them. Germline-derived CDR1 and CDR2 are SNHLY and FYNNEI.

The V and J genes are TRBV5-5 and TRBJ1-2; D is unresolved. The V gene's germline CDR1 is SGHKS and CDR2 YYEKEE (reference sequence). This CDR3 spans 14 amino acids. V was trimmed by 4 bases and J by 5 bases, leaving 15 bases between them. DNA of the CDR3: TGTGCCAGCAGCCAAATGACTGACTTTTATGGCTACACCTTC. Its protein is CASSQMTDFYGYTF.

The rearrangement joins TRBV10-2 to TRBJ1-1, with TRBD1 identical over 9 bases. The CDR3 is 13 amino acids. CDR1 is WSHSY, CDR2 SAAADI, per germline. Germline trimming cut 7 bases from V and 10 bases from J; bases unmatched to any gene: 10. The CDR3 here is CASMGGQGRIAFF. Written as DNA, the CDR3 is TGCGCCAGCATGGGGGGACAGGGAAGGATAGCTTTCTTT.

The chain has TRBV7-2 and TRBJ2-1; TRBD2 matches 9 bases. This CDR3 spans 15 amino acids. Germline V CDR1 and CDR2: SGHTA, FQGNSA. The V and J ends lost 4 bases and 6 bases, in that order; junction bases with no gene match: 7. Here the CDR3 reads CASSYLAGWSNEQFF. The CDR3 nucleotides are TGTGCCAGCAGCTATCTAGCGGGATGGTCCAATGAGCAGTTCTTC.